This T cell receptor (beta chain) derives from a study of blood T cell repertoires in COVID-19. At the level of the study: COVID-19 samples from acute and convalescent phases originated in the United States, Italy and Spain. Sources were T cells, B-cell-depleted T cells, or PBMCs; the material itself was cDNA or gDNA.

In the source study's methods: Amplification of reference gene primers was used by the study to estimate nucleated cell counts. Generated by immunoSEQ multiplex PCR, the TCRdb table keeps only in-frame clones and is missing some. V and J calls plus clone size are reproduced from that table; the DNA served to infer D and trimming. This table holds tens of thousands of clones, 75% to 90% found once. Losses at the gene ends were 6 bases for V and 5 bases for J; bases not matched to a gene: 7. The length of the CDR3 is 15 residues. The germline V gene has CDR1 ENHRY and CDR2 SYGVKD. The specimen sequenced was peripheral blood. The origin of this receptor is a man older than 75 with acute or convalescent COVID-19. This chain joins TRBV10-3 and TRBJ1-6, with 7 bases aligning to TRBD1. CDR3 protein: CAISQGGYDNSPLHF. CDR3 bases: TGTGCCATCAGCCAGGGGGGCTACGATAATTCACCCCTCCACTTT.